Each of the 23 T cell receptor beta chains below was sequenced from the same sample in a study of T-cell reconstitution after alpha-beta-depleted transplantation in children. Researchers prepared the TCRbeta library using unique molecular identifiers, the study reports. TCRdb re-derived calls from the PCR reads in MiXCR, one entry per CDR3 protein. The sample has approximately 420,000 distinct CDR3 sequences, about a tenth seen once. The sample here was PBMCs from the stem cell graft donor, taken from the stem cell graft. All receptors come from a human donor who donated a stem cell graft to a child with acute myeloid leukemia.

The CDR3 is CASSANRGLGNQPQHF. Here the CDR3 DNA reads TGTGCCAGCAGCGCAAACAGGGGGCTAGGCAATCAGCCCCAGCATTTT. The V and J genes are TRBV11-2 and TRBJ1-5; 9 bases align to TRBD1. The CDR3 totals 16 residues. V lost 5 bases to trimming and J lost 2 bases; unmatched junction nucleotides: 7. Germline V gene data show CDR1 as SGHAT and CDR2 as FQNNGV.

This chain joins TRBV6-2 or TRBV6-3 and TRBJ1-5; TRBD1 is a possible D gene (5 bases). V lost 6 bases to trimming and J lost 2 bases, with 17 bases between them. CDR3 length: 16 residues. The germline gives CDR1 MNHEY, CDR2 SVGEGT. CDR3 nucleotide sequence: TGTGCCAGCAGCCAAAACGCAGGGTTCGGCAATCAGCCCCAGCATTTT. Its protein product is CASSQNAGFGNQPQHF.

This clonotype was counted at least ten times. CDR3 in DNA: TGTGCCAGCAGCTTAGGGGGGTTCTCAGCAGATACGCAGTATTTT. It translates to CASSLGGFSADTQYF. The chain is built from TRBV7-2 and TRBJ2-3; the D call may be TRBD1 or TRBD2 (5 bases each). From germline, CDR1 is SGHTA and CDR2 FQGNSA. CDR3 length equals 15 residues. Trimming took 1 base from V and 4 from J, leaving 12 bases between them.

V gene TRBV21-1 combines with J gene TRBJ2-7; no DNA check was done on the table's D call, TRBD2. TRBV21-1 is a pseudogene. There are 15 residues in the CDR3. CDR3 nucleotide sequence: TGTGCCACCACCGGGGAGGGGACTAGCGGCTACGAGCAGTACGTC. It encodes CATTGEGTSGYEQYV.

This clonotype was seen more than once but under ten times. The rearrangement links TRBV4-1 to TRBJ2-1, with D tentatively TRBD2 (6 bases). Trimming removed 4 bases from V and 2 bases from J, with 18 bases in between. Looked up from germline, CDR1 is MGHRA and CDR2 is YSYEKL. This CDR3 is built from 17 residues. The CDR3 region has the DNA TGCGCCAGCAGCCCAGGTCACGGGTTAGCGGCCTACAATGAGCAGTTCTTC. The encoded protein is CASSPGHGLAAYNEQFF.

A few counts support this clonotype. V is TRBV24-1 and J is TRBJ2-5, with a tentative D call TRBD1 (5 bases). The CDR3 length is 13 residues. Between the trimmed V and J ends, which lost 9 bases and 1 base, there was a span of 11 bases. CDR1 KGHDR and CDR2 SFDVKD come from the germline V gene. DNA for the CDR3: TGTGCCACCGTACGGACATTCCAAGAGACCCAGTACTTC. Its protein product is CATVRTFQETQYF.

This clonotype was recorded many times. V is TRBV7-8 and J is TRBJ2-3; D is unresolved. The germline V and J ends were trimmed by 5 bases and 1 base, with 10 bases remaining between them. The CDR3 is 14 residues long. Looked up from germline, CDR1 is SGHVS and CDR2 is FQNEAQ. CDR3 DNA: TGTGCCAGCAGCCCCTGGACGGGCACAGATACGCAGTATTTT. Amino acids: CASSPWTGTDTQYF.

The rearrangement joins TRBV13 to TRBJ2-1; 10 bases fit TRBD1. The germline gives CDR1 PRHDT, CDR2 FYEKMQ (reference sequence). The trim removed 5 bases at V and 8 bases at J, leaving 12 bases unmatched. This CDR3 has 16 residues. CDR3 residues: CASSPGTGAIRDEQFF. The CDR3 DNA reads TGTGCCAGCAGCCCCGGGACAGGGGCAATCAGGGATGAGCAGTTCTTC.

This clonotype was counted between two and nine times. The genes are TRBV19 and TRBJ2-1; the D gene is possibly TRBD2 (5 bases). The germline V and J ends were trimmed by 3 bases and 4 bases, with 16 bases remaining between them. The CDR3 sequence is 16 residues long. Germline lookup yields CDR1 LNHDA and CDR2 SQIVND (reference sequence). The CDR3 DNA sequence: TGTGCCAGTAGTATTCGGGCCAGCGGCACTTACAATGAGCAGTTCTTC. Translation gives CASSIRASGTYNEQFF.

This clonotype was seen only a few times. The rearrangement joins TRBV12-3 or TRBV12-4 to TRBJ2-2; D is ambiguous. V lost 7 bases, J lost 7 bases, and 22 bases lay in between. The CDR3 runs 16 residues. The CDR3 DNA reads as TGTGCCAGCATTCCAAGCGCAACTCTGGGGATCGGGGAGCTGTTTTTT. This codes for CASIPSATLGIGELFF.

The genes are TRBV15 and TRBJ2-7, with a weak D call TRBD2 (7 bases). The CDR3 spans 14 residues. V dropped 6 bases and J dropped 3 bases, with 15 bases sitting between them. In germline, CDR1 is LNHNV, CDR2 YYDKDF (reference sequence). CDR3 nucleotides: TGTGCCACCAGTACGGGGGGCTCCAACTACGAGCAGTACTTC. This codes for CATSTGGSNYEQYF.

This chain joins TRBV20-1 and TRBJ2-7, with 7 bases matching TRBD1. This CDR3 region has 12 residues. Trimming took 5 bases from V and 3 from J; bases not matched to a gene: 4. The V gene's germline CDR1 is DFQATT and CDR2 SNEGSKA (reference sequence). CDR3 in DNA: TGCAGTGCTTCACCAGGGGGCTACGAGCAGTACGTC. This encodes CSASPGGYEQYV.

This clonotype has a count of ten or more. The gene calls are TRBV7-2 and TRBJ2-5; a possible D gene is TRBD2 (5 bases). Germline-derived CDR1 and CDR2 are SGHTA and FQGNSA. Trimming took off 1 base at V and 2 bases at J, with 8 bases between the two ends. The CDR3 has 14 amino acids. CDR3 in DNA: TGTGCCAGCAGCTTAGGACTACATCAAGAGACCCAGTACTTC. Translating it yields CASSLGLHQETQYF.

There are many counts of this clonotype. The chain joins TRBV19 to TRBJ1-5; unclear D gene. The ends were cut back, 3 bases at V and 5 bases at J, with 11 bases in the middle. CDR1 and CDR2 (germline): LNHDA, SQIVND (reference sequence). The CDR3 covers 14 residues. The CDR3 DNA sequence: TGTGCCAGTAGTATTTATTTTGCGGATCAGCCCCAGCATTTT. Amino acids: CASSIYFADQPQHF. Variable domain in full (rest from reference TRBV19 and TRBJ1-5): DGGITQSPKYLFRKEGQNVTLSCEQNLNHDAMYWYRQDPGQGLRLIYYSQIVNDFQKGDIAEGYSVSREKKESFPLTVTSAQKNPTAFYLCASSIYFADQPQHFGDGTRLSIL.

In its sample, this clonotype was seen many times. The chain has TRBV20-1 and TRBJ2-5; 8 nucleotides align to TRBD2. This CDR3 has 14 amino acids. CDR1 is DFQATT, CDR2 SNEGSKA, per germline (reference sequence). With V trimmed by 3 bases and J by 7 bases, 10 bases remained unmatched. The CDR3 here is CSASVGGAGGTQYF. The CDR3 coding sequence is TGCAGTGCTAGTGTCGGGGGGGCCGGGGGGACCCAGTACTTC.

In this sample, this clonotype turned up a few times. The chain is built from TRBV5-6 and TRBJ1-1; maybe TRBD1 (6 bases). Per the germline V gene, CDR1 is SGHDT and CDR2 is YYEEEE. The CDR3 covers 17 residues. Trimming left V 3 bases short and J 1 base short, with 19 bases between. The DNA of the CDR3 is TGTGCCAGCAGCTGGTCCGGGACAAACTTCGGGAACACTGAAGCTTTCTTT. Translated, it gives CASSWSGTNFGNTEAFF. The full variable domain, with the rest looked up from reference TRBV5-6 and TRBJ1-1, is DAGVTQSPTHLIKTRGQQVTLRCSPKSGHDTVSWYQQALGQGPQFIFQYYEEEERQRGNFPDRFSGHQFPNYSSELNVNALLLGDSALYLCASSWSGTNFGNTEAFFGQGTRLTVV.

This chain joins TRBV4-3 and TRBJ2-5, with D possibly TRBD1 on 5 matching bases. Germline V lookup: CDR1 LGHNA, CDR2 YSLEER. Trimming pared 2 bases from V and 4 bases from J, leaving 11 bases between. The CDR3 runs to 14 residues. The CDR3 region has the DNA TGCGCCAGCAGCCAAAGCCGTGGGGCAGAGACCCAGTACTTC. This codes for CASSQSRGAETQYF.

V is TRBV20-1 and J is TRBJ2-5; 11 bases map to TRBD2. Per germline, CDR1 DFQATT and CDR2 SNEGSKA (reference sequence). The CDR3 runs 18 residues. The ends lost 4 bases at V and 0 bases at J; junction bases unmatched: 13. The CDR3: CSATVRGTSGAYQETQYF. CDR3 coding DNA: TGCAGTGCTACTGTCCGGGGGACTAGCGGAGCGTACCAAGAGACCCAGTACTTC.

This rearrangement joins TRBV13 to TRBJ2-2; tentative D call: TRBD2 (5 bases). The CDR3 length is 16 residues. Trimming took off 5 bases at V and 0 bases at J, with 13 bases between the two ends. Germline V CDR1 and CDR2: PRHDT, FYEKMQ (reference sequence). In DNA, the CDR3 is TGTGCCAGCAGCCCCAAGGAGGATCCGAACACCGGGGAGCTGTTTTTT. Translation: CASSPKEDPNTGELFF.

The CDR3: CASSVVSGAGELFF. The CDR3 DNA reads TGTGCCAGCAGCGTAGTCTCTGGCGCCGGGGAGCTGTTTTTT. This chain joins TRBV9 and TRBJ2-2; D is ambiguous. V lost 0 bases to trimming and J lost 6 bases, with 9 bases between them. The length of the CDR3 is 14 residues. Germline V gene data show CDR1 as SGDLS and CDR2 as YYNGEE.

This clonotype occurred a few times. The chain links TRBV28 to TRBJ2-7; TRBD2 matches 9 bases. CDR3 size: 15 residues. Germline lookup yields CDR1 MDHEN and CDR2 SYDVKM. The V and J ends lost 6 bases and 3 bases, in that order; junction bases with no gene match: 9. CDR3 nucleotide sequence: TGTGCCAGCAGCAAGGCAAGTAGCGGGAGCTACGAGCAGTACTTC. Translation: CASSKASSGSYEQYF. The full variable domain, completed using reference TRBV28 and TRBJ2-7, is DVKVTQSSRYLVKRTGEKVFLECVQDMDHENMFWYRQDPGLGLRLIYFSYDVKMKEKGDIPEGYSVSREKKERFSLILESASTNQTSMYLCASSKASSGSYEQYFGPGTRLTVT.

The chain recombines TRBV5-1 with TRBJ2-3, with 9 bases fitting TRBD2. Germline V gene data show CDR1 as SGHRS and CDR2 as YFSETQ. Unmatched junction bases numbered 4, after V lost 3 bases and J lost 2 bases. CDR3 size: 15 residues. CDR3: CASSWTSVTTDTQYF. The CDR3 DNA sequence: TGCGCCAGCAGCTGGACTAGCGTAACCACAGATACGCAGTATTTT. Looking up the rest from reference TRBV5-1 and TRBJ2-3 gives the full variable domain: KAGVTQTPRYLIKTRGQQVTLSCSPISGHRSVSWYQQTPGQGLQFLFEYFSETQRNKGNFPGRFSGRQFSNSRSEMNVSTLELGDSALYLCASSWTSVTTDTQYFGPGTRLTVL.

CDR3 sequence: CASSYAVHQTTDTQYF. The CDR3 bases are TGTGCCAGCAGCTATGCGGTCCATCAAACAACAGATACGCAGTATTTT. This sequence joins TRBV7-9 and TRBJ2-3; no clear D gene. V lost 4 bases, J lost 3 bases, and 17 bases lay in between. The CDR3 spans 16 residues. CDR1 is SEHNR and CDR2 is FQNEAQ in the germline V gene (reference sequence).